This entry concerns a single TCR beta chain. The Seattle site enrolled patients during active infection and followed them longitudinally. The ends were cut back, 5 bases at V and 7 bases at J, with 12 bases in the middle. This CDR3 is 13 amino acids long. The germline CDR1 and CDR2 sequences are SGHDN and FVKESK. This entry comes from a study of blood T cell repertoires in COVID-19. Sequenced by immunoSEQ multiplex PCR; TCRdb stores in-frame clones only, minus some. The sample has fewer than 200,000 clones, around 76% seen once; the top ten hold 6.5% to 9.5%. The sample taken for sequencing was peripheral blood. This chain links TRBV14 with TRBJ1-5; D is unclear. The TCR originated in a woman aged 55-69 years with COVID-19, enrolled during active disease. CDR3 DNA sequence: TGTGCCAGCAGCGAGGGAATTGGACAGCCCCAGCATTTT. Translating it yields CASSEGIGQPQHF.